A selection of T cell receptor beta chains follows, all from one sample in a study of blood T cell repertoires in COVID-19. Method: immunoSEQ multiplex PCR; TCRdb's copy keeps in-frame clones and lacks some. The sample has 150,000 to 200,000 clones, around 90% seen once. Sequenced material: peripheral blood. The receptors here all came from a man aged 35-49 years with active or convalescent COVID-19. CDR3s include the opening cysteine and the closing phenylalanine or tryptophan. The D gene is left open where the match is weak.

j_gene	v_gene	d_gene	CDR3aa	CDR3nt
TRBJ2-7	TRBV6-6	NA	CASSYSSPRGEQYF	TGTGCCAGCAGTTACTCGTCCCCCCGCGGCGAGCAGTACTTC
TRBJ2-2	TRBV7-3	TRBD1	CASSLQGAGELFF	TGTGCCAGCAGCCTACAGGGGGCCGGGGAGCTGTTTTTT
TRBJ2-7	TRBV27	TRBD1	CASSDRGVYEQYF	TGTGCCAGCAGCGACAGGGGGGTTTACGAGCAGTACTTC
TRBJ1-6	TRBV7-9	NA	CASSQDTGINSPLHF	TGTGCCAGCAGCCAAGACACAGGGATAAATTCACCCCTCCACTTT
TRBJ1-1	TRBV5-1	NA	CASSSRGGTEAFF	TGCGCCAGCAGCTCCAGGGGTGGCACTGAAGCTTTCTTT
TRBJ1-6	TRBV4-3	TRBD1	CASSQTGTGDSPLHF	TGCGCCAGCAGCCAGACCGGGACAGGGGATTCACCCCTCCACTTT
TRBJ1-2	TRBV24-1	TRBD1	CATSDSRTGGDYGYTF	TGTGCCACCAGTGATTCGAGGACAGGGGGCGACTATGGCTACACCTTC
TRBJ2-2	TRBV12-5	TRBD2	CASGPTVLAGVTGELFF	TGTGCTAGTGGCCCTACTGTCCTAGCGGGAGTCACCGGGGAGCTGTTTTTT
TRBJ2-1	TRBV11-1	TRBD2	CASSSKTSGGSNEQFF	TGTGCCAGCAGCTCCAAGACTAGCGGGGGGAGTAATGAGCAGTTCTTC
TRBJ1-1	TRBV18	TRBD1	CASSPYWTGDAEAFF	TGTGCCAGCTCACCTTATTGGACAGGGGACGCTGAAGCTTTCTTT
TRBJ1-1	TRBV28	TRBD1	CASSLWDRGETEAFF	TGTGCCAGCAGTTTATGGGACAGGGGGGAAACTGAAGCTTTCTTT
TRBJ2-7	TRBV19	TRBD1	CASSRTGTGVIYEQYF	TGTGCCAGTAGTAGAACCGGGACAGGGGTGATCTACGAGCAGTACTTC
TRBJ1-4	TRBV28	TRBD1	CASSLSDRGTEKLFF	TGTGCCAGCAGTTTATCGGACAGGGGGACCGAAAAACTGTTTTTT